These T cell receptor beta chains were read from a single sample in a study of regulatory T cells in long-lasting Graves disease. One entry per CDR3 protein, called by TCRdb with MiXCR from the multiplex PCR reads. The sample contains roughly 400,000 distinct CDR3 sequences, 20% to 25% of which appear only once. The sequenced sample was peripheral blood mononuclear cells (PBMCs), obtained when the disease was refractory, from a patient treated with antithyroid drugs. The receptors derive from a female donor with Graves disease. Both conserved end residues are part of each CDR3. D genes are given only for firm matches. Only part of the rows carry a size: once, few, many, or a class if the clone is expanded.

d_call j_call clone_size v_call cdr3_nt cdr3_aa
TRBD1 TRBJ2-7 few TRBV20-1 TGCAGTGCCTCCTCGGGGACAGGGGAACTCGAGCAGTACTTC CSASSGTGELEQYF
- TRBJ2-3 - TRBV3-1 TGTGCCAGCAGCCAACTCGGGGTCCCAGATACGCAGTATTTT CASSQLGVPDTQYF
TRBD1 TRBJ2-7 many TRBV3-1 TGTGCCAGCAGCCTTCGGGACAGGGGTGCCTACGAGCAGTACTTC CASSLRDRGAYEQYF
- TRBJ1-1 - TRBV11-2 TGTGCCAGCAGCCCACCTAATAGGAACACTGAAGCTTTCTTT CASSPPNRNTEAFF
- TRBJ2-7 - TRBV10-3 TGTGCCATCAGTAATACAGGCTACGAGCAGTACTTC CAISNTGYEQYF
TRBD1 TRBJ1-1 few TRBV3-1 TGTGCCAGCAGCCAAGATACCTACAGGGGTCGCGTTCGGGCTTTCTTT CASSQDTYRGRVRAFF
- TRBJ2-2 - TRBV27 TGTGCCAGCAGTTTAAGAGCGGAAGTAAACACCGGGGAGCTGTTTTTT CASSLRAEVNTGELFF
- TRBJ2-2 - TRBV10-3 TGTGCCATCATGGAGGGGGCGAACACCGGGGAGCTGTTTTTC CAIMEGANTGELFF
- TRBJ1-2 many TRBV6-2/TRBV6-3 TGTGCCAGCAGCCCTCCCTTCAGGGCAGGGAACTATGGCTACACCTTC CASSPPFRAGNYGYTF
- TRBJ2-5 few TRBV6-1 TGTGCCAGCAGGGAGACAGGAGAAGAGACCCAGTACTTC CASRETGEETQYF
TRBD1 TRBJ1-4 - TRBV2 TGTGCCAGCAGTCACCTCCTGGGACAGGGGACTGAAAAGCTGTTTTTT CASSHLLGQGTEKLFF
- TRBJ2-2 - TRBV5-1 TGCGCCAGCAGCTTGGCCGTGGCGAACACCGGGGAGCTGTTTTTT CASSLAVANTGELFF
- TRBJ1-1 - TRBV7-2 TGTGCCAGCAGCCCACTCCTGGAGAACACTGAAGCTTTCTTT CASSPLLENTEAFF
- TRBJ2-1 - TRBV9 TGTGCCAGCAGCGGACGCCTTTTGGGGGCTGGTGAGCAGTTCTTC CASSGRLLGAGEQFF
- TRBJ1-3 - TRBV3-1 TGTGCCAGCATGGACGGGACCTCCTCTGGAAACACCATATATTTT CASMDGTSSGNTIYF
TRBD1 TRBJ2-7 few TRBV12-3/TRBV12-4 TGTGCCAGCAGTCACAGGGGGCGCCCCTACGAGCAGTACTTC CASSHRGRPYEQYF
TRBD1 TRBJ1-5 - TRBV5-1 TGCGCCAGCAGCTTACCGGATGTCGGGACAGGCCACCCAGAGAGTGGCAATCAGCCCCAGCATTTT CASSLPDVGTGHPESGNQPQHF
TRBD1 TRBJ2-7 - TRBV2 TGTGCCAGCAGTTACAGGGGCTACGAGCAGTGCTTC CASSYRGYEQCF
- TRBJ1-1 many TRBV28 TGTGCCAGCAGTCGAACAGGGAGGGTTCCGAACACTGAAGCTTTCTTT CASSRTGRVPNTEAFF
- TRBJ1-2 - TRBV4-1 TGCGCCAGCAGCCCGGGCCGGGACTGGGCCGTAGCAGGATATGGCTACACCTTC CASSPGRDWAVAGYGYTF
TRBD1 TRBJ1-1 - TRBV12-3/TRBV12-4 TGTGCCAGCAGCCGAACAGGGGGAAGGACTGAAGCTTTCTTT CASSRTGGRTEAFF
- TRBJ1-1 - TRBV18 TGTGCCAGCTCAGCGGTGGGCAGGAACACTGAAGCTTTCTTT CASSAVGRNTEAFF
TRBD1 TRBJ1-5 few TRBV30 TGTGCCTGGAGTGTACAAGGACAGGGGGCGTATCAGCCCCAGCATTTT CAWSVQGQGAYQPQHF
TRBD1 TRBJ1-1 few TRBV18 TGTGCCAGCTCACCGCCCCAGGGGGCTGAAGCTTTCTTT CASSPPQGAEAFF
- TRBJ2-3 - TRBV6-5 TGTGCCAGCAGTTACGAAGCTAGCACAGATACGCAGTATTTT CASSYEASTDTQYF
TRBD1 TRBJ2-5 - TRBV7-6 TGTGCCAGCAGCGGGGACAGGTCCCAAGAGACCCAGTACTTC CASSGDRSQETQYF
TRBD1 TRBJ2-7 few TRBV29-1 TGCAGCGTTTTGGGACAGGTCACCTCCTACGAGCAGTACTTC CSVLGQVTSYEQYF
TRBD2 TRBJ2-7 - TRBV20-1 TGCAGTGCTAGAACGGGACTAGCGGGACTATACGAGCAGTACTTC CSARTGLAGLYEQYF
- TRBJ2-2 - TRBV6-1 TGTGCCAGCGGATGGGCCACCGGGGAGCTGTTTTTT CASGWATGELFF
- TRBJ1-6 few TRBV27 TGTGCCAGCCGGACCCCGCCCTATAATTCACCCCTCCACTTT CASRTPPYNSPLHF
TRBD1 TRBJ1-5 - TRBV12-3/TRBV12-4 TGTGCCAGCAGTTTAAGACAGGGGAGGCCCCAGCATTTT CASSLRQGRPQHF
- TRBJ2-3 - TRBV5-6 TGTGCCAGCAGCCCCACGTCGTTTGATACGCAGTATTTT CASSPTSFDTQYF
- TRBJ1-2 once TRBV7-2 TGTGCCAGCAGCTTAGACCAGAAAGCTAACTATGGCTACACCTTC CASSLDQKANYGYTF
- TRBJ2-2 - TRBV30 TGTGCCTGGAAAGACCTCACCGGGGAGCTGTTTTTT CAWKDLTGELFF
- TRBJ2-7 - TRBV20-1 TGCAGTGCTAGAGGAAACAGGGTAAATAACGAGCAGTACTTC CSARGNRVNNEQYF
- TRBJ2-5 - TRBV5-1 TGCGCCAGCAGCATCACTGGGCTGCAAGAGACCCAGTACTTC CASSITGLQETQYF
TRBD2 TRBJ2-1 - TRBV28 TGTGCCAGCCTAGGTAGGCTAGCGGGAGTGGGGAACTACAATGAGCAGTTCTTC CASLGRLAGVGNYNEQFF
- TRBJ1-1 once TRBV25-1 TGTGCCAGTGGGGAAAACACTGAAGCTTTCTTT CASGENTEAFF
- TRBJ2-5 many TRBV12-3/TRBV12-4 TGTGCCAGCAGCCTTACACGAAAAGAGACCCAGTACTTC CASSLTRKETQYF
TRBD1 TRBJ1-2 - TRBV20-1 TGCAGTACTGATTCCGGGACAGCTAACTATGGCTACACCTTC CSTDSGTANYGYTF
- TRBJ1-4 - TRBV30 TGTGCCCGATCCCTGGGGGCTTCTAATGAAAAACTGTTTTTT CARSLGASNEKLFF
TRBD1 TRBJ2-7 - TRBV5-1 TGCGCCAGCAGCCCCGGGACAGGAAACGAGCAGTACTTC CASSPGTGNEQYF
TRBD2 TRBJ2-5 - TRBV20-1 TGCAGTGCTCACTCGAGGCGGGAGACGCGCCAAGAGACCCAGTACTTC CSAHSRRETRQETQYF
TRBD1 TRBJ1-4 - TRBV11-2 TGTGCCAGCAGCTTCGGACAGGGGCGGTATGAAAAACTGTTTTTT CASSFGQGRYEKLFF
- TRBJ2-7 few TRBV6-1 TGTGCCAGCGAACGAGGGCTCGAGCAGTACTTC CASERGLEQYF
TRBD1 TRBJ2-7 many TRBV29-1 TGCAGCGTTAGGACAGGGTCAAGCTACGAGCAGTACTTC CSVRTGSSYEQYF
- TRBJ2-2 few TRBV7-9 TGTGCCAGCAGCGCCGACAGTTACACCGGGGAGCTGTTTTTT CASSADSYTGELFF
- TRBJ2-7 many TRBV28 TGTGCCAGCAGTGTAACTAACGAGCAGTACTTC CASSVTNEQYF
TRBD1 TRBJ1-2 - TRBV14 TGTGCCAGCAGCGGACAACAGGGGGTCTATGGCTACACCTTC CASSGQQGVYGYTF
- TRBJ2-1 - TRBV28 TGTGCCAGCGGAATTGGCGGGACGGTCTACAATGAGCAGTTCTTC CASGIGGTVYNEQFF
- TRBJ1-1 few TRBV5-1 TGCGCCAGCAGCTTGGTCGGCCCCGAGGCTTTCTTT CASSLVGPEAFF